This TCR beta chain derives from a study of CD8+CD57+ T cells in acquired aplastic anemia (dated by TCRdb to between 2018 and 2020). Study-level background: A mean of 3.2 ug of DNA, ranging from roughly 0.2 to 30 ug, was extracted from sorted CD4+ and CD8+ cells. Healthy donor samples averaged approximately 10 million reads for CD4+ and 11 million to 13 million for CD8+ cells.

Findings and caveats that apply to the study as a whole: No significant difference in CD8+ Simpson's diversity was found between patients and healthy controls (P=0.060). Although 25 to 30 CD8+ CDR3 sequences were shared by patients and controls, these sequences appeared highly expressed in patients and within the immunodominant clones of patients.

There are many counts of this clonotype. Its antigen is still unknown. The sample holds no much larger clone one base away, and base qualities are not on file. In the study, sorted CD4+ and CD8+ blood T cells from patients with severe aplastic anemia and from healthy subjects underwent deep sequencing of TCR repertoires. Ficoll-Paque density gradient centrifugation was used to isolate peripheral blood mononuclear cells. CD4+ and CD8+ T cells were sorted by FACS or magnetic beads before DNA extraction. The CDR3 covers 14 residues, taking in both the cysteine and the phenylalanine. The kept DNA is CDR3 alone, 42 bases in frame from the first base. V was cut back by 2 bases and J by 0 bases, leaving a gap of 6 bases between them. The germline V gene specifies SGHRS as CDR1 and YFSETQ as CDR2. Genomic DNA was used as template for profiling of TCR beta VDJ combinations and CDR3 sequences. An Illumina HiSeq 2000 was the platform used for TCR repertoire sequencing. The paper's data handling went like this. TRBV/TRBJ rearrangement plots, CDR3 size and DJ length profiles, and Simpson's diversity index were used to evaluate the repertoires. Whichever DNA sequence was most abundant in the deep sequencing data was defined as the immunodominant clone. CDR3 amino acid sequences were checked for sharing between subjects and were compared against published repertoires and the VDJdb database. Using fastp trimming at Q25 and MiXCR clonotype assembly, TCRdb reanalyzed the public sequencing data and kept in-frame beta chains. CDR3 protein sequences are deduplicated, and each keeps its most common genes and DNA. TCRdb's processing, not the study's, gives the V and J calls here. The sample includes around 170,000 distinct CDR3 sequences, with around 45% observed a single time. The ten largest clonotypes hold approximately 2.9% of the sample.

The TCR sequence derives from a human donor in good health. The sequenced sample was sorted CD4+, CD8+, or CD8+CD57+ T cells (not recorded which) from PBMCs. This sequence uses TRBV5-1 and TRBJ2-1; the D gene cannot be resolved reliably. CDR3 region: CASSFDNSYNEQFF. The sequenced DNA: TGCGCCAGCAGCTTCGACAACTCCTACAATGAGCAGTTCTTC.